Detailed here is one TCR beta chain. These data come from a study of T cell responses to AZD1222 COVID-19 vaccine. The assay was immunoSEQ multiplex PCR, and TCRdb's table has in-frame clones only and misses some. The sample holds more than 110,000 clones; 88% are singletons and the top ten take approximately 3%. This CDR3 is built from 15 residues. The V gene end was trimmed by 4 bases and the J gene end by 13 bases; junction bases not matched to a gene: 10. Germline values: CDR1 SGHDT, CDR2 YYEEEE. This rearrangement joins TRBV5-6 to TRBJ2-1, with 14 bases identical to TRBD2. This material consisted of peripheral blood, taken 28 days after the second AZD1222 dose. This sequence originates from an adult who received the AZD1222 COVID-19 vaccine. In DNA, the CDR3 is TGTGCCAGCAGCCTGACCCCGACTAGCGGGGGGGCACAGTTCTTC. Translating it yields CASSLTPTSGGAQFF.